The 5 T cell receptor beta chains below were found in one sample sequenced in a study of T cell repertoires in cytomegalovirus infection. A single record per CDR3 protein comes from TCRdb applying MiXCR to the reads. The sample shows hundreds of thousands of distinct CDR3 sequences, roughly 31% of them seen only once. The sequencing input was PBMCs. The receptors shown here come from a human donor in good health (CMV status not recorded). Some clones in this sample may be carry-over from other donors' samples.

The CDR3 nucleotides read TGTGCCAGCAGTGAAGGGGGACAGGGGATTTATGGCTACACCTTC. This translates into CASSEGGQGIYGYTF. The chain employs TRBV6-1 and TRBJ1-2; 10 nucleotides agree with TRBD1. V shed 1 base and J 5 bases; nucleotides not matched to a gene: 4. Germline-derived CDR1 and CDR2 are MNHNS and SASEGT. CDR3 length: 15 residues.

This CDR3 reads CASSAHRGKETQYF. The CDR3 bases are TGTGCCAGCAGTGCTCACAGGGGGAAAGAGACCCAGTACTTC. This sequence joins TRBV6-1 and TRBJ2-5, with 8 bases lining up with TRBD1. Unmatched junction bases numbered 4, after V lost 4 bases and J lost 3 bases. CDR1 is MNHNS and CDR2 is SASEGT in the germline V gene. This CDR3 contains 14 residues.

The chain has TRBV4-2 and TRBJ1-1; a possible D gene is TRBD1 (6 bases). Germline V CDR1 and CDR2: LGHNA, YNFKEQ. Trimming shortened V by 0 bases and J by 3 bases, and 14 bases separated the two germline ends. The CDR3 extends over 16 amino acids. The CDR3 coding sequence is TGTGCCAGCAGCCAAGATGTGGGGGCGAGGTACACTGAAGCTTTCTTT. It is translated as CASSQDVGARYTEAFF.

The rearrangement links TRBV6-6 to TRBJ2-1; 12 nucleotides line up with TRBD1. The CDR3 length is 13 residues. Germline V gives CDR1 MNHNY, CDR2 SVGAGI (reference sequence). The J segment lost 9 bases and the V segment lost 5 bases, leaving 2 bases of the junction unmatched. Here the CDR3 DNA reads TGTGCCAGCAGTCCGGGACAGGGGGCTGAGCAGTTCTTC. It codes for CASSPGQGAEQFF.

This clonotype was seen only a few times. The chain is built from TRBV2 and TRBJ2-2; maybe TRBD2 (7 bases). This CDR3 is 16 amino acids long. V was trimmed by 6 bases and J by 7 bases, leaving 21 bases between them. CDR1 and CDR2 from the germline V gene are SNHLY and FYNNEI. CDR3: CASRPPRGGLNGELFF. Here the CDR3 DNA reads TGTGCCAGCAGGCCCCCTAGGGGGGGGCTTAACGGGGAGCTGTTTTTT.